The source of this T cell receptor (beta chain) is a study of blood T cells in healthy people across ages (dated by TCRdb to 2014 to 2015). About the study as a whole: Template switching captured roughly one uniquely barcoded TCR beta cDNA molecule per two T cells in model experiments. To track age-related changes in TCR beta repertoire diversity, the study relied on deep sequencing normalized with unique cDNA molecular identifiers. Donors were grouped into four age groups: young (average roughly 17 years), middle-aged (over 35), aged (around 60) and long-lived (approximately 78). To avoid experimental bias, donors of different ages were randomly spread across the sequencing lanes. For two donors (one aged 18 to 30 and one aged 80 or older), the study analyzed two additional independent replicas of 1 million unique cDNA reads from the same blood draw.

A word on this clonotype: Its cognate antigen has yet to be identified. No base quality values were provided; no much bigger clone lies one nucleotide off.

The study at large found these results: Bulk unsorted PBMC profiling prevented conclusive comparison of naive and antigen-experienced compartments. Donor CMV infection status was unknown, potentially confounding age-related changes in expanded clonotypes. Compared with the aged group, the long-lived group had more naive CD4+ T cells, fewer expanded clones and increased TCR diversity, suggesting age selection. Observed TCR beta diversity correlated strongly with the percentage of naive T cells measured by flow cytometry. Observed TCR beta diversity per million T cells fell roughly linearly with age, and a significant reduction was already apparent by age about 38. Estimates of total diversity based on one million sequenced T cells were regarded as lower bounds and as underestimates.

Receptor amplification or capture employed 5' RACE. Sequencing was performed on an Illumina HiSeq 2500. A second PCR of roughly 7 to 12 cycles was run with a J-beta primer mix and a sample-barcoded 5' primer. A unique molecular identifier was introduced onto each TCR beta cDNA molecule by a template-switch 5' adaptor carrying 12 random nucleotides. Each sample yielded at least 3 million CDR3-containing paired-end reads. All of the RNA was converted into first-strand cDNA using the Mint cDNA synthesis kit, with a TRBC-specific oligonucleotide serving as the primer. Following uracil-DNA glycosylase treatment, a first 18-cycle PCR with universal primers M1SS and BC2_uni_R was performed on all cDNA. The study's own analysis went as follows. Normalization of each sample was performed by random selection of 1 million high-quality reads, each carrying a distinct molecular identifier. Instead of being binned into consensus sequences, reads with shared molecular identifiers were discarded. MiTCR, with a Q25 quality threshold and the strictest error-elimination algorithm, was used for CDR3 identification, clonotype clustering and error correction. Lower-bound total TCR beta diversity was estimated with a nonparametric unseen species model using Euler transformation. TCRdb's own reprocessing of the public reads used fastp at Q25 and MiXCR and kept productive beta chains. Each entry is one CDR3 protein sequence, shown with its most common DNA and genes. The V and J calls shown here were made by TCRdb, not taken from the authors' results. The sample yields hundreds of thousands of distinct CDR3 sequences; about 48% were counted once. 13% of the sample lies in the top ten.

Systemically healthy Caucasian individuals from Russia, about 38 in total and aged roughly 6 to 100 years, were included as donors. Ten milliliters of peripheral blood were drawn from each donor into EDTA-treated Vacutainer tubes. Ficoll-Paque density-gradient centrifugation was used to isolate PBMCs, with at least 7 million obtained per sample. Trizol reagent was used to extract total RNA from PBMCs, with at least 6 micrograms per sample. For every donor, flow cytometry on a PBMC aliquot measured the percentage of naive CD45RAhigh/CD27high T cells. CDR1 and CDR2 are drawn from the germline V gene (reference sequence): SEHNR, FQNEAQ. CDR3 length: 16 amino acids, cysteine to phenylalanine. Kept here is only the CDR3 DNA, which spans 48 bases and is read in frame from base 1. V gives up 4 bases and J gives up 0 bases, and the segment between their germline ends measures 16 bases.

The specimen was blood. The receptor comes from a man aged 30 to 39 in good health. This receptor chain uses TRBV7-9 and TRBJ2-7, with no reliable assignment of the D segment. CDR3 loop: CASSSFFAPSSYEQYF. The DNA sequence is given as TGTGCCAGCAGCTCATTTTTTGCCCCCAGCTCCTACGAGCAGTACTTC.